This is a list of T cell receptor beta chains from one sample in a study of identical twins. Each CDR3 protein is one row after TCRdb ran MiXCR on the 5' RACE reads. The table lists 500,000 or so distinct CDR3 sequences, roughly an eighth of them singletons. The same data also went into a second study, on yellow fever vaccine responses in identical twins.

The sample comprised CD4+ T cells sorted from blood. These receptors were obtained from a woman aged 18-29 years in good health. Each CDR3 is given with its conserved first and last residue. D genes are given only for firm matches. The listing skips clone size in some rows; elsewhere it reads once, few, many or a size class.

cdr3_aa cdr3_nt v_call d_call j_call clone_size
CASSARQADTQYF TGTGCCAGCAGCGCGAGACAGGCCGATACGCAGTATTTT TRBV9 NA TRBJ2-3 many
CASRRSSYEQYF TGTGCCAGCCGACGGAGCTCCTACGAGCAGTACTTC TRBV6-1 NA TRBJ2-7 NA
CAWSTGSVETQYF TGTGCCTGGAGTACAGGGAGTGTGGAGACCCAGTACTTC TRBV30 NA TRBJ2-5 few
CASSQLQGRYSGANVLTF TGTGCCAGCAGCCAGTTACAGGGTAGATACTCTGGGGCCAACGTCCTGACTTTC TRBV4-2 NA TRBJ2-6 few
CASSPPGGGGLADTQYF TGTGCCAGCAGTCCTCCAGGGGGTGGGGGGCTGGCAGATACGCAGTATTTT TRBV28 NA TRBJ2-3 NA
CASSYDRTEAFF TGTGCCAGCAGTTACGACAGGACTGAAGCTTTCTTT TRBV6-2/TRBV6-3 NA TRBJ1-1 few
CASSPRLEGEQYF TGTGCCAGCAGCCCCAGACTAGAAGGCGAGCAGTACTTC TRBV3-1 NA TRBJ2-7 few
CASSLLGKLSYEQYF TGTGCCAGCAGCTTACTAGGGAAACTCTCCTACGAGCAGTACTTC TRBV11-2 NA TRBJ2-7 NA
CSVQSLAGGGLWEQYF TGCAGCGTCCAAAGCTTAGCGGGAGGTGGTTTGTGGGAGCAGTACTTC TRBV29-1 TRBD2 TRBJ2-7 many
CATSETGTRAYNEQFF TGTGCCACCAGTGAGACCGGGACTCGGGCCTACAATGAGCAGTTCTTC TRBV24-1 NA TRBJ2-1 NA
CASSHPWGGYTF TGCGCCAGCAGCCACCCTTGGGGTGGCTACACCTTC TRBV4-1 NA TRBJ1-2 many
CSVPSSWADYEQYF TGCAGTGTACCCTCTTCGTGGGCGGACTACGAGCAGTACTTC TRBV20-1 NA TRBJ2-7 few
CASSLYRDRPPEQYF TGTGCCAGCAGTTTATACCGGGACCGCCCCCCGGAGCAGTACTTC TRBV27 NA TRBJ2-7 NA
CASSQDLTGQGVYGYTF TGTGCCAGCAGCCAAGACCTGACGGGACAGGGGGTCTATGGCTACACCTTC TRBV14 TRBD1 TRBJ1-2 NA
CASSKLGGPTYNEQFF TGCGCCAGCAGCAAACTGGGGGGCCCGACCTACAATGAGCAGTTCTTC TRBV5-1 NA TRBJ2-1 many
CASSFFADEQYF TGTGCCAGCAGTTTTTTTGCTGACGAGCAGTACTTC TRBV12-3/TRBV12-4 NA TRBJ2-7 NA
CASSHPGTSGRKGEQFF TGTGCCAGCAGCCACCCCGGGACTAGCGGGAGAAAGGGTGAGCAGTTCTTC TRBV6-2/TRBV6-3 TRBD2 TRBJ2-1 NA
CASSGRSQDEQYF TGTGCCAGCAGCGGCCGGTCTCAGGACGAGCAGTACTTC TRBV9 NA TRBJ2-7 NA
CASSLTGQGSEKLFF TGTGCCAGCAGTTTAACGGGACAGGGTAGCGAAAAACTGTTTTTT TRBV28 TRBD1 TRBJ1-4 few
CASSHRQVAAEQCF TGTGCCAGCAGCCACAGACAGGTCGCTGCCGAGCAGTGCTTC TRBV14 NA TRBJ2-7 NA
CASSFDAFTDTQYF TGTGCCAGCAGTTTTGACGCGTTCACAGATACGCAGTATTTT TRBV12-3/TRBV12-4 NA TRBJ2-3 many
CASKVSPNTEAFF TGCGCCAGCAAGGTGTCCCCAAACACTGAAGCTTTCTTT TRBV5-1 NA TRBJ1-1 NA
CASSAHGDTQYF TGTGCCAGCAGTGCGCACGGGGATACGCAGTATTTT TRBV27 NA TRBJ2-3 few
CASSLGGETEAFF TGTGCCAGCAGTTTAGGGGGGGAAACTGAAGCTTTCTTT TRBV12-3/TRBV12-4 NA TRBJ1-1 many
CASSRQRLTGVQETQYF TGTGCCAGCAGTAGGCAGCGACTGACGGGAGTTCAAGAGACCCAGTACTTC TRBV6-1 NA TRBJ2-5 NA
CAISEASGGFGETQYF TGTGCCATCAGTGAAGCTAGCGGGGGATTCGGTGAGACCCAGTACTTC TRBV10-3 TRBD2 TRBJ2-5 many
CASSSGQGAWDTEAFF TGTGCCAGCAGCTCCGGACAGGGGGCGTGGGACACTGAAGCTTTCTTT TRBV9 TRBD1 TRBJ1-1 NA
CASRSRTVDTQYF TGTGCCAGCAGGTCCCGGACTGTGGATACGCAGTATTTT TRBV25-1 NA TRBJ2-3 NA
CASSLDPNSNQPQHF TGTGCCAGCAGCTTAGACCCGAATAGCAATCAGCCCCAGCATTTT TRBV7-9 NA TRBJ1-5 few
CASSALDRGQGQPQHF TGTGCCAGCAGTGCGCTGGACAGGGGGCAGGGTCAGCCCCAGCATTTT TRBV6-1 TRBD1 TRBJ1-5 many
CASSEGTSGRAYNEQFF TGTGCCAGCAGCGAGGGGACTAGCGGGAGAGCCTACAATGAGCAGTTCTTC TRBV9 TRBD2 TRBJ2-1 few
CVAGRGLFNEQFF TGTGTCGCGGGACGGGGGCTTTTTAATGAGCAGTTCTTC TRBV6-2/TRBV6-3 NA TRBJ2-1 few
CASSLTGANSYEQYF TGCGCCAGCAGTCTGACAGGGGCCAACTCCTACGAGCAGTACTTC TRBV4-1 TRBD1 TRBJ2-7 NA
CASSTERERQDLESYEQYF TGCGCCAGCAGCACTGAGCGGGAGCGCCAAGACCTTGAATCCTACGAGCAGTACTTC TRBV5-1 TRBD2 TRBJ2-7 NA
CASSGDSNQSQHF TGTGCCAGCAGCGGGGACAGCAATCAGTCCCAGCATTTT TRBV7-9 TRBD1 TRBJ1-5 NA
CASSQTSGDGLRGYTF TGTGCCAGCAGCCAGACCTCAGGGGATGGTCTGCGGGGCTACACCTTC TRBV4-2 NA TRBJ1-2 many
CASSDGTVGQPQHF TGTGCCAGCAGTGATGGTACGGTTGGGCAGCCCCAGCATTTT TRBV6-1 NA TRBJ1-5 many
CASSFRLGTGELFF TGTGCCAGCAGCTTCCGACTGGGCACCGGGGAGCTGTTTTTT TRBV7-2 NA TRBJ2-2 many
CASSLAGSGEQYF TGTGCCAGCAGCTTAGCGGGTTCGGGAGAGCAGTACTTC TRBV7-9 NA TRBJ2-7 few
CASSPQGGDIQYF TGTGCCAGCAGTCCCCAAGGGGGGGACATTCAGTACTTC TRBV28 NA TRBJ2-4 NA
CASSQDTGHGQPQHF TGTGCCAGCAGCCAAGATACAGGGCATGGGCAGCCCCAGCATTTT TRBV3-1 NA TRBJ1-5 many
CASSQDRVSAYEQYF TGTGCCAGCAGCCAAGATCGAGTCTCGGCCTACGAGCAGTACTTC TRBV3-1 NA TRBJ2-7 NA
CASSLFSRVNTGELFF TGCGCCAGCAGCTTGTTCTCCAGGGTAAACACCGGGGAGCTGTTTTTT TRBV5-1 NA TRBJ2-2 NA
CATSDLAGGPGFSTDTQYF TGTGCCACCAGTGATCTAGCGGGGGGACCAGGTTTTAGCACAGATACGCAGTATTTT TRBV24-1 TRBD2 TRBJ2-3 NA
CASSSPERGLADTVPEQFF TGTGCCAGCAGCTCCCCTGAACGGGGACTAGCGGATACGGTACCTGAGCAGTTCTTC TRBV7-3 TRBD2 TRBJ2-1 few
CATSGGGGANVLTF TGTGCCACCAGCGGTGGCGGCGGGGCCAACGTCCTGACTTTC TRBV15 NA TRBJ2-6 few
CSASPSGRSYEQYF TGCAGTGCTAGCCCTAGCGGGAGGTCCTACGAGCAGTACTTC TRBV20-1 TRBD2 TRBJ2-7 many
CASSSPAGGNTGELFF TGTGCCAGCAGCTCTCCTGCGGGAGGGAACACCGGGGAGCTGTTTTTT TRBV7-8 TRBD2 TRBJ2-2 few
CASSFTYEQYF TGTGCCAGCAGTTTTACCTACGAGCAGTACTTC TRBV12-3/TRBV12-4 NA TRBJ2-7 many
CSVGYGASYEQYF TGCAGCGTTGGTTATGGGGCTTCCTACGAGCAGTACTTC TRBV29-1 NA TRBJ2-7 NA
CASSELGRGFGQYF TGTGCCAGCAGCGAATTAGGACGAGGATTCGGGCAGTACTTC TRBV12-3/TRBV12-4 NA TRBJ2-7 NA
CASSQEWAGGGRVGQETQYF TGTGCCAGCAGCCAAGAGTGGGCCGGGGGGGGCCGAGTGGGACAAGAGACCCAGTACTTC TRBV4-2 TRBD2 TRBJ2-5 NA
CAWSSQGRTEAFF TGTGCCTGGAGTTCACAGGGTCGCACTGAAGCTTTCTTT TRBV30 NA TRBJ1-1 NA